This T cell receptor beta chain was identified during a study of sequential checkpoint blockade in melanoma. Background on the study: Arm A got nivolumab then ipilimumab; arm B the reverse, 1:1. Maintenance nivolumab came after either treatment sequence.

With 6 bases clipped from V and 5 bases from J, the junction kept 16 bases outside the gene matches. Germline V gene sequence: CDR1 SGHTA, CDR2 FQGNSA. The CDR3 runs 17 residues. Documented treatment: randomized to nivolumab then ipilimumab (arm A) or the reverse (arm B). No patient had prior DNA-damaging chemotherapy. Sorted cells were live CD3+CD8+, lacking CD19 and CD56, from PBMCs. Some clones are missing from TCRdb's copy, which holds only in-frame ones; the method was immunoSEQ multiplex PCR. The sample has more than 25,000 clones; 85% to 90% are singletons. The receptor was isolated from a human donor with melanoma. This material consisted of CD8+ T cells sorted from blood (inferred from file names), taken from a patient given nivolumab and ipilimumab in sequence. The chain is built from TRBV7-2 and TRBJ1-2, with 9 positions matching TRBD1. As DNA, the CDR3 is TGTGCCAGCAGTTCTTGGACTATACAGGGGGCGCGGTATGGCTACACCTTC. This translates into CASSSWTIQGARYGYTF. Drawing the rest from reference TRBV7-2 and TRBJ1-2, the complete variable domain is GAGVSQSPSNKVTEKGKDVELRCDPISGHTALYWYRQSLGQGLEFLIYFQGNSAPDKSGLPSDRFSAERTGGSVSTLTIQRTQQEDSAVYLCASSSWTIQGARYGYTFGSGTRLTVV.